The present T cell receptor (beta chain) was sequenced within a study of molecular identifiers for immune sequencing clone quantification. This clonotype was recorded a few times. The antigen remains undetermined. As CD8+CD4-CCR7+CD45RA+ cells, naive CD8 T cells were sorted. Preparation of the bulk TCR libraries relied on previously described methods and listed TCR primers. Via MiXCR, TCRdb re-called the PCR reads, giving one row per CDR3 protein. The data contain about 630,000 distinct CDR3 sequences, about 25% of them singletons. Study-wide findings and caveats: With a barcode shared among identical TCR molecules, highly expanded clone sizes could be underestimated. The share of molecules held by clones above 20 RNA copies was over 98% in effector cells and under 1% in naive cells.

Sequencing was carried out using naive CD8+ T cells from blood, with Jurkat cell RNA spiked in. The subset denotes: FACS-sorted CD8+CD4-CCR7+CD45RA+ naive T cells. The clonotype was recovered from a human donor in good health. Some libraries in this study had Jurkat cell RNA spiked in.

This CDR3 reads CASSRYSDRAGTGELFF. Written as DNA, the CDR3 is TGTGCCAGCAGCCGATACTCGGACAGGGCGGGGACCGGGGAGCTGTTTTTT. The chain is built from TRBV2 and TRBJ2-2, with TRBD1 matching over 8 bases. V was clipped by 6 bases and J by 5 bases; unmatched bases: 14. Germline CDR1 SNHLY, CDR2 FYNNEI. This CDR3 is built from 17 residues.